This T cell receptor (beta chain) stems from a study of human T cells and chemical hapten exposure. Study observations and caveats: Donors were affected by alopecia, so their immune reaction might vary from that of healthy individuals. Relative to control repertoires, expanded TCRs gave rise to significantly more large CDR3 similarity clusters.

The CDR3 has 13 amino acids. Germline assignment: CDR1 DFQATT and CDR2 SNEGSKA (reference sequence). Trimming stripped 7 bases from V and 7 bases from J, with 14 bases between. This clonotype was seen a few times. What it recognizes is unknown. The sample's time point: patch test 2, 6 weeks after DPC sensitization. Documented treatment: therapeutic diphenylcyclopropenone sensitization with weekly scalp DPC. Within the library, unique molecular identifiers were attached to each individual cDNA molecule. Via MiXCR, TCRdb re-called the RACE reads, giving one row per CDR3 protein. The repertoire has over 130,000 distinct CDR3 sequences, approximately 12% of them found once; the top ten carry approximately 1.3%.

The genes are TRBV20-1 and TRBJ1-6, with D uncertain. The source material was whole blood, sampled in connection with sensitization to the hapten diphenylcyclopropenone (DPC). This sequence originates from a woman in her forties or fifties with alopecia areata. Some clones in this sample may be carry-over from other donors' samples. CDR3 amino acids: CSGKGVSNSPLHF. DNA for the CDR3: TGCAGTGGCAAGGGCGTATCGAATTCACCCCTCCACTTT.